This T cell receptor (beta chain) was recorded in a study of metastatic and nonmetastatic thyroid tumors. About the research overall: Repertoires were compared across blood and tumor or nodule tissue from malignant and benign thyroid patients.

Per the authors' pipeline: Clinicopathological groups of papillary thyroid cancer showed CDR3 differences that were used to build a distant-metastasis classifier. TCRdb reprocessed the PCR reads using MiXCR. These V and J calls rely on TCRdb rather than the paper's analysis. The table includes 20,000 to 30,000 clones, around an eighth detected once. Not a single patient had been given any form of treatment at any point before undergoing thyroid surgery. As for this clone: Its antigen remains unknown.

Notes on the study in general: In both blood and tumor samples, TCR beta diversity was reported significantly higher for malignant than benign nodules.

Trimming stripped 1 base from V and 5 bases from J, with 6 bases between. The CDR3 spans 12 residues. The germline V gene has CDR1 SEHNR and CDR2 FQNEAQ (reference sequence). This clonotype was obtained from a female donor with papillary thyroid cancer or a benign thyroid nodule (not recorded which). Some clones in this sample may be carry-over from other donors' samples. Sequencing input: blood. This chain connects TRBV7-9 to TRBJ2-7, with D possibly matching TRBD1 (6 bases). The CDR3 spells CASSLGDNEQYF. The CDR3 DNA sequence: TGTGCCAGCAGCTTAGGGGACAACGAGCAGTACTTC.